What follows are 20 T cell receptor beta chains derived from one specimen sequenced in a study of blood T cells in healthy people across ages. Using a J-beta primer mix together with a sample-barcoded 5' primer, a second PCR was run for roughly 7 to 12 cycles. MiXCR, run by TCRdb on the 5' RACE reads, gives a single entry per CDR3 protein. The table has about 1,500,000 distinct CDR3 sequences, roughly 45% seen once. Input material: blood. The source is a young woman in good health.

The chain has TRBV7-3 and TRBJ2-3; no definite D call. Trimming removed 1 base from V and 3 bases from J, with 8 bases in between. Germline values: CDR1 SGHTA, CDR2 FQGTGA. The CDR3 totals 14 residues. The CDR3 sequence is CASSLSPFTDTQYF. The CDR3 DNA sequence: TGTGCCAGCAGCTTAAGTCCCTTTACAGATACGCAGTATTTT.

The chain joins TRBV7-2 to TRBJ2-7; possibly TRBD2 for D (6 bases). The germline V gene has CDR1 SGHTA and CDR2 FQGNSA. This CDR3 is built from 15 residues. The V gene lost 5 bases and the J gene lost 5 bases, with 19 bases spanning the gap. CDR3 DNA sequence: TGTGCCAGCAGCAAAGCTAGCGTTGCGTCCCACGAGCAGTACTTC. Its protein product is CASSKASVASHEQYF.

The gene calls are TRBV7-6 and TRBJ2-1; tentatively, D is TRBD2 (6 bases). The V and J ends lost 5 bases and 8 bases respectively, with 25 bases between them. This CDR3 spans 17 amino acids. The germline V gene has CDR1 SGHVS and CDR2 FNYEAQ. CDR3 residues: CASSQRRGGAGPHEQFF. The CDR3 DNA reads as TGTGCCAGCAGCCAACGTCGTGGCGGGGCGGGCCCCCATGAGCAGTTCTTC.

This chain connects TRBV19 to TRBJ2-7, with D perhaps TRBD2 (6 bases). The germline CDR1 and CDR2 sequences are LNHDA and SQIVND (reference sequence). The V end lost 7 bases, the J end lost 2 bases, and 15 bases lay between the germline ends. CDR3 length equals 14 residues. The CDR3 DNA is TGTGCCAGTAATCGGGCTAGCGACCCCTACGAGCAGTACTTC. It encodes CASNRASDPYEQYF.

This clonotype came up a few times. The chain joins TRBV27 to TRBJ2-1; 8 bases are a match to TRBD2. CDR1 and CDR2 from the germline V gene are MNHEY and SMNVEV (reference sequence). After removal of 5 bases from V and 6 bases from J, the junction contained 12 bases not matched to a gene. The CDR3 runs to 16 residues. The CDR3 region has the DNA TGTGCCAGCAGTCCATCGACCGGGGGGGCCGGCAATGAGCAGTTCTTC. Encoded protein: CASSPSTGGAGNEQFF.

Of note for this clonotype: This may come from a read error, since a much larger clone is one base off. This sequence joins TRBV27 and TRBJ2-1; 7 positions agree with TRBD1. This CDR3 is built from 15 residues. The V gene's germline CDR1 is MNHEY and CDR2 SMNVEV (reference sequence). The DNA for the CDR3 is TGTGCCAGCAGCAAGGACAGGCTTGCCTACAATGGGCAGTTCTTC. Protein product: CASSKDRLAYNGQFF.

V gene TRBV14 combines with J gene TRBJ2-7; D is unresolved. Germline loops: CDR1 SGHDN, CDR2 FVKESK. The ends were cut back, 2 bases at V and 2 bases at J, with 10 bases in the middle. CDR3 length: 14 residues. In nucleotides, the CDR3 is TGTGCCAGCAGCCAAAAGGGCATCGCCTACGAGCAGTACTTC. Protein product: CASSQKGIAYEQYF.

This clonotype was seen only a few times. This chain joins TRBV20-1 and TRBJ2-7; tentatively, D is TRBD1 or TRBD2 (7 bases each). The ends were cut back, 5 bases at V and 6 bases at J, with 17 bases in the middle. This CDR3 spans 13 amino acids. Germline values: CDR1 DFQATT, CDR2 SNEGSKA (reference sequence). CDR3: CSAPPDREGEQYF. The DNA for the CDR3 is TGCAGTGCTCCCCCCGACAGGGAGGGCGAGCAGTACTTC.

The chain is built from TRBV6-2 or TRBV6-3 and TRBJ2-3; no clear D gene. Germline CDR1 reads MNHEY; CDR2 reads SVGEGT. This CDR3 region has 14 residues. The ends were cut back, 8 bases at V and 2 bases at J, with 14 bases in the middle. This CDR3 is CASASQRLTDTQYF. In DNA form, the CDR3 reads TGTGCCAGCGCGAGCCAGCGACTCACAGATACGCAGTATTTT.

This chain links TRBV6-5 with TRBJ1-2, with D possibly matching TRBD1 (6 bases). The CDR3 has 14 amino acids. Looked up from germline, CDR1 is MNHEY and CDR2 is SVGAGI. Trimming left V 6 bases short and J 5 bases short, with 16 bases between. In DNA form, the CDR3 reads TGTGCCAGCAGACCCACAGGGTCAGAGTATGGCTACACCTTC. This encodes CASRPTGSEYGYTF.

This clonotype was seen just once. V gene TRBV11-3 combines with J gene TRBJ2-7; no firm D call. Between the trimmed V and J ends, which lost 4 bases and 7 bases, there was a span of 11 bases. This CDR3 has 12 residues. CDR1 and CDR2 (germline): SGHNT, YENEEA. The CDR3 DNA reads as TGTGCCAGCAGCTACTCAGACTCTGAGCAGTACTTC. Protein product: CASSYSDSEQYF.

This clonotype has a handful of counts. V usage is TRBV27 and J usage is TRBJ2-7, with 7 bases matching TRBD1. Germline assignment: CDR1 MNHEY and CDR2 SMNVEV (reference sequence). J gave up 6 bases and V 6 bases, and 11 bases lay outside the gene matches. The CDR3 is 14 residues long. The CDR3 sequence is CASSPTGRICEQYF. The CDR3, as DNA: TGTGCCAGCAGCCCGACAGGGAGAATATGCGAGCAGTACTTC.

This clonotype was detected only a few times. The chain is built from TRBV6-4 and TRBJ2-3; TRBD2 matches at 8 bases. The CDR3 has 14 amino acids. V was clipped by 4 bases and J by 4 bases; unmatched bases: 4. The germline CDR1 and CDR2 sequences are MRHNA and SNTAGT. The CDR3 region is CASSVASGSDTQYF. The DNA for the CDR3 is TGTGCCAGCAGTGTGGCTAGCGGGTCAGATACGCAGTATTTT.

V and J are TRBV2 and TRBJ2-1, with 8 nucleotides matching TRBD2. This CDR3 has 16 residues. The trim removed 5 bases at V and 3 bases at J, leaving 9 bases unmatched. Germline V gene data show CDR1 as SNHLY and CDR2 as FYNNEI. CDR3 nucleotides: TGTGCCAGCAGTTATCTAGCGGGCTCAGGCTACAATGAGCAGTTCTTC. It translates to CASSYLAGSGYNEQFF. Variable domain in full (rest from reference TRBV2 and TRBJ2-1): EPEVTQTPSHQVTQMGQEVILRCVPISNHLYFYWYRQILGQKVEFLVSFYNNEISEKSEIFDDQFSVERPDGSNFTLKIRSTKLEDSAMYFCASSYLAGSGYNEQFFGPGTRLTVL.

CDR3 bases: TGCGCCAGCAGCCCTTATTCAGGGGGCTCCGGAAACACCATATATTTT. Its protein product is CASSPYSGGSGNTIYF. The chain has TRBV5-1 and TRBJ1-3; 8 positions match TRBD1. This CDR3 comprises 16 residues. CDR1 is SGHRS and CDR2 is YFSETQ in the germline V gene. The ends lost 4 bases at V and 4 bases at J; junction bases unmatched: 10.

This clonotype was recorded many times. This chain links TRBV4-1 with TRBJ2-7, with D possibly matching TRBD1 (6 bases). Per the germline V gene, CDR1 is MGHRA and CDR2 is YSYEKL. The V and J ends lost 4 bases and 0 bases respectively, with 13 bases between them. This CDR3 comprises 15 residues. The CDR3 coding sequence is TGCGCCAGCAGCCCGACAGGATCAAGCTCCTACGAGCAGTACTTC. Translated: CASSPTGSSSYEQYF.

This clonotype was seen a few times. The chain has TRBV6-5 and TRBJ2-7, with no clear D. The CDR3 covers 14 residues. Trimming removed 6 bases at V and 0 bases at J, with 12 bases between. In germline, CDR1 is MNHEY, CDR2 SVGAGI. CDR3: CASSQDRFSYEQYF. In DNA, the CDR3 is TGTGCCAGCAGCCAGGACCGCTTCTCCTACGAGCAGTACTTC.

V is TRBV15 and J is TRBJ2-7; D is unresolved. The CDR3 has 15 amino acids. Looked up from germline, CDR1 is LNHNV and CDR2 is YYDKDF (reference sequence). V was clipped by 0 bases and J by 5 bases, with 14 bases between them. Here the CDR3 reads CATSRDRQVYHEQYF. The CDR3 region has the DNA TGTGCCACCAGCAGAGATCGGCAGGTGTACCACGAGCAGTACTTC.

The rearrangement joins TRBV6-1 to TRBJ2-2, with 7 bases lining up with TRBD2. This CDR3 comprises 14 residues. Trimming cost V 8 bases and J 1 base; bases outside gene matches: 4. CDR1 and CDR2 (germline): MNHNS, SASEGT. The CDR3 bases are TGTGCCAGCGTGACTAGCTTGAACACCGGGGAGCTGTTTTTT. Its translation: CASVTSLNTGELFF.

The CDR3 loop reads CASSARDREYGANVLTF. The CDR3 DNA follows: TGTGCCAGCAGTGCTCGGGACAGGGAGTACGGGGCCAACGTCCTGACTTTC. The chain combines TRBV6-1 with TRBJ2-6; 9 bases are shared with TRBD1. This CDR3 is 17 amino acids long. In germline, CDR1 is MNHNS, CDR2 SASEGT. Trimming removed 4 bases from V and 4 bases from J; junction bases left unmatched: 8.